The 11 T cell receptor beta chains in this list originate from one sample, sequenced in a study of shared clonotypes between healthy human individuals (dated by TCRdb to 2020 to 2022). Library construction relied on the immunoSEQ multiplex PCR assay. TCRdb's version of the immuneACCESS table is confined to in-frame rearrangements and falls short of the full clone set. An unresolved V gene accounts for under half of the shortfall where checked; the remainder is of unknown origin. The sample data list millions of clones, and roughly nine tenths of these were observed just once. Jointly, the top ten make up about 0.13% of the sample. The sequenced sample consisted of naive CD4+ T cells sorted from blood. The sample's cell subset or site label, decoded: CD45RA+ positively selected. The receptors were sampled from a man aged 18 to 30 in good health.

Details on this clone: The sample contains more than one DNA sequence encoding this CDR3. The genes are TRBV7-2 and TRBJ1-1, with D possibly TRBD1 on 6 matching bases. Per the germline V gene, CDR1 is SGHTA and CDR2 is FQGNSA. The length of the CDR3 is 12 residues. V was trimmed by 4 bases and J by 7 bases, leaving 10 bases between them. This CDR3 reads CASSSDRSEAFF. CDR3 in DNA: TGTGCCAGCAGCTCCGACAGGAGTGAAGCTTTCTTT.

As concerns this clone: This sample also contains other DNA sequences that code for the same CDR3. The chain combines TRBV7-2 with TRBJ1-1, with a weak D call TRBD1 (6 bases). Germline V lookup: CDR1 SGHTA, CDR2 FQGNSA. Between the trimmed V and J ends, which lost 5 bases and 4 bases, there was a span of 14 bases. This CDR3 comprises 14 residues. The CDR3 protein is CASSIQGLGTEAFF. The CDR3 DNA sequence: TGTGCCAGCAGCATACAGGGTCTAGGCACTGAAGCTTTCTTT.

This rearrangement joins TRBV4-3 to TRBJ2-2; D is undetermined. Germline V CDR1 and CDR2: LGHNA, YSLEER. Trimming took 1 base from V and 5 from J, leaving 14 bases between them. The CDR3 length is 16 residues. In nucleotides, the CDR3 is TGCGCCAGCAGCCAAGTCGGTCTAGTATGGACCGGGGAGCTGTTTTTT. Its protein is CASSQVGLVWTGELFF.

V usage is TRBV7-3 and J usage is TRBJ2-5; 9 bases line up with TRBD1. The germline V gene encodes CDR1 SGHTA and CDR2 FQGTGA. The length of the CDR3 is 15 residues. After removal of 5 bases from V and 1 base from J, the junction contained 5 bases not matched to a gene. Here the CDR3 reads CASSPTGGLQETQYF. CDR3 in DNA: TGTGCCAGCAGCCCTACAGGGGGCCTCCAAGAGACCCAGTACTTC.

This chain uses TRBV5-6 with TRBJ1-1; D is undetermined. V dropped 0 bases and J dropped 4 bases, with 19 bases sitting between them. The length of the CDR3 is 17 residues. From germline, CDR1 is SGHDT and CDR2 YYEEEE. The CDR3 bases are TGTGCCAGCAGCTTGGCGACAAGACCGTTTCTTAGCACTGAAGCTTTCTTT. Protein product: CASSLATRPFLSTEAFF.

This clone was picked up one time. This chain connects TRBV19 to TRBJ2-7; 7 nucleotides match TRBD1. The length of the CDR3 is 13 residues. V shed 4 bases, J shed 6 bases, and the junction held 6 bases outside the gene matches. Germline V gives CDR1 LNHDA, CDR2 SQIVND (reference sequence). The CDR3 region is CASSTLQGSEQYF. The CDR3 DNA follows: TGTGCCAGTAGTACGTTACAGGGGTCCGAGCAGTACTTC. Drawing the rest from reference TRBV19 and TRBJ2-7, the complete variable domain is DGGITQSPKYLFRKEGQNVTLSCEQNLNHDAMYWYRQDPGQGLRLIYYSQIVNDFQKGDIAEGYSVSREKKESFPLTVTSAQKNPTAFYLCASSTLQGSEQYFGPGTRLTVT.

The genes are TRBV30 and TRBJ1-4; D remains ambiguous. V lost 0 bases to trimming and J lost 11 bases, with 13 bases between them. Germline V gene data show CDR1 as GTSNPN and CDR2 as SVGIG (reference sequence). The CDR3 extends over 13 amino acids. This chain's CDR3 is CAWSVSTASKLFF. CDR3 nucleotides: TGTGCCTGGAGTGTATCCACAGCGTCTAAACTGTTTTTT.

The chain combines TRBV6-1 with TRBJ2-7, with 8 bases fitting TRBD1. Germline V gene lookup returns CDR1 MNHNS and CDR2 SASEGT. CDR3 size: 13 residues. The junction had 5 bases not matched to a gene; V was cut back by 5 bases and J by 5 bases. CDR3 in DNA: TGTGCCAGCAGTAGGACAGGGCGAAACGAGCAGTACTTC. It codes for CASSRTGRNEQYF.

This clone has only a few counts. Other nucleotide sequences from this sample produce the same CDR3. This sequence joins TRBV30 and TRBJ1-1; D remains ambiguous. The CDR3 spans 15 residues. Germline CDR1 and CDR2: GTSNPN and SVGIG (reference sequence). V was cut by 0 bases and J by 0 bases, with 11 bases left in between. The CDR3 reads CAWSVLDRLNTEAFF. The CDR3 DNA follows: TGTGCCTGGAGTGTACTCGACCGGTTGAACACTGAAGCTTTCTTT.

This sequence joins TRBV28 and TRBJ2-3; 8 nucleotides line up with TRBD2. The V and J ends lost 4 bases and 0 bases, in that order; junction bases with no gene match: 6. The CDR3 spans 16 residues. The germline gives CDR1 MDHEN, CDR2 SYDVKM. The DNA of the CDR3 is TGTGCCAGCAGTTCTCCCGGGGGGGGAAGCACAGATACGCAGTATTTT. Translated, it gives CASSSPGGGSTDTQYF.

V usage is TRBV4-1 and J usage is TRBJ2-3, with a weak D call TRBD2 (5 bases). This CDR3 comprises 16 residues. Looked up from germline, CDR1 is MGHRA and CDR2 is YSYEKL. V was cut by 0 bases and J by 1 base, with 11 bases left in between. CDR3 coding DNA: TGCGCCAGCAGCCAAGATGAGGGTAGCCGCACAGATACGCAGTATTTT. It translates to CASSQDEGSRTDTQYF.